This T cell receptor beta chain was captured in a study of T cell repertoires in cytomegalovirus infection. Whole-study context: It can be stated that public TCR beta signatures indicated CMV infection as well as a matching HLA type.

TCRdb re-called the reads through MiXCR, storing one row per CDR3 protein. Found here are just under 300,000 distinct CDR3 sequences, about 8.8% of them singletons; the top ten hold approximately 2.3%. CDR1 is SGHTA and CDR2 is FQGNSA in the germline V gene. The CDR3 runs to 14 residues. The junction had 4 bases not matched to a gene; V was cut back by 2 bases and J by 7 bases. Study-wide results and limits: Totalled public TCR beta family frequency picked out people who carried CMV plus the relevant HLA. HLA-C-restricted CMV clonotypes gave the most frequent clonotype in two of eight donors.

This clonotype was detected many times. Its antigen is not known. The sequenced sample consisted of PBMCs. This receptor was obtained from a human donor in good health (CMV status not recorded). Some clones in this sample may be carry-over from other donors' samples. The chain uses TRBV7-2 and TRBJ1-5, with 8 bases matching TRBD1. In DNA form, the CDR3 reads TGTGCCAGCAGCTTAATGGACAGGGCCCAGCCCCAGCATTTT. Amino acid sequence: CASSLMDRAQPQHF.